One sample yielded the 27 T cell receptor delta chains listed below, sequenced in a study of Vγ9Vδ2 T cells in congenital toxoplasmosis. A single-tube template-switch cDNA reaction was primed with TRGC- and TRDC-specific primers. The TRGC primer was designed to target TRGC1 and TRGC2 alike. TCRdb applied CATT to the reads for clone calling. Among roughly 440 delta-chain clones listed, approximately 40% were seen once. Material for sequencing was gamma-delta T cells from blood. Receptors originate from a child under 10 years old born to a mother with Toxoplasma gondii infection during pregnancy, either congenitally infected or uninfected (not recorded which).

In regard to this clone: Only one base separates this from a far larger clonotype, so it likely reflects a read error. The chain joins TRAV29/DV5 to TRDJ1; D not certain. The V end lost 0 bases, the J end lost 1 base, and 13 bases lay between the germline ends. CDR3 size: 15 residues. Germline V gene lookup returns CDR1 NSMFDY and CDR2 ISSIKDK. CDR3 amino acids: CAASAPLDLTDKLIF. CDR3 nucleotides: TGTGCAGCAAGCGCGCCCTTGGACCTCACCGATAAACTCATCTTT.

In its sample, this clone is hyperexpanded. This chain links TRDV1 with TRDJ1, with TRDD3 matching 9 bases. Germline V gene sequence: CDR1 TSWWSYY, CDR2 QGS. V shed 3 bases and J 2 bases; nucleotides not matched to a gene: 19. This CDR3 has 20 residues. The CDR3 spells CALGDLLHSFWGIRTDKLIF. CDR3 nucleotide sequence: TGTGCTCTTGGGGACCTCCTCCATTCCTTCTGGGGGATTAGAACCGATAAACTCATCTTT.

By sample share, this clone is large. This sequence joins TRDV1 and TRDJ1; possibly TRDD2 or TRDD3 for D (6 bases each). This CDR3 region has 19 residues. The V gene lost 2 bases and the J gene lost 5 bases, with 27 bases spanning the gap. Looked up from germline, CDR1 is TSWWSYY and CDR2 is QGS. CDR3 in DNA: TGTGCTCTTGGGGAAGTGGAGCGTCCTACGGGGATTCGACCTGATAAACTCATCTTT. Its protein is CALGEVERPTGIRPDKLIF.

This clone is classed as medium-sized. The rearrangement joins TRDV1 to TRDJ1; D remains ambiguous. V gave up 2 bases and J gave up 1 base, with 14 bases separating them. The CDR3 loop spans 16 amino acids. Per germline, CDR1 TSWWSYY and CDR2 QGS. CDR3 in DNA: TGTGCTCTTGGGGAAATTGGCCGCGGAGTCACCGATAAACTCATCTTT. As protein: CALGEIGRGVTDKLIF.

As to this clone: With only one base between it and a far larger clone, this is likely a read error. The gene calls are TRAV38-2/DV8 and TRDJ1, with TRDD3 matching 8 bases. V gave up 9 bases and J gave up 0 bases; unmatched junction bases: 16. Germline loops: CDR1 TSESDYY, CDR2 QEAYKQQN. CDR3 length equals 17 residues. In nucleotides, the CDR3 is TGTGCTTGGGGATACACTGGGGGCCTCGAGTACACCGATAAACTCATCTTT. This sequence encodes CAWGYTGGLEYTDKLIF.

By share, this clone ranks as large. This sequence joins TRDV1 and TRDJ1, with TRDD3 matching 13 bases. J gave up 1 base and V 5 bases, and 16 bases lay outside the gene matches. The CDR3 is 20 amino acids. In germline, CDR1 is TSWWSYY, CDR2 QGS. The CDR3 nucleotides are TGTGCTCTTGGGAAGAATGGAGGGAACTGGGGGATACGGTGCACCGATAAACTCATCTTT. Protein sequence: CALGKNGGNWGIRCTDKLIF.

This clone turned up a few times. The protein recorded in TCRdb matches a much larger clone and deviates from this DNA's translation at residue 4, suggesting a read error; the protein here is obtained by translating the DNA. The gene calls are TRDV2 and TRDJ3; D remains ambiguous. V lost 4 bases and J 2 bases, leaving 2 bases between the germline ends. Looked up from germline, CDR1 is GEAIGNYY and CDR2 is EKD. The CDR3 runs 13 residues. The CDR3 DNA is TGTGCCTGTGAAACCTGGGACACCCGACAGATGTTTTTC. Its protein product is CACETWDTRQMFF.

Turning to this clone: A much larger clone lies a single base off, so this may be a read error. This chain connects TRDV1 to TRDJ1; TRDD2 aligns across 7 bases. Looked up from germline, CDR1 is TSWWSYY and CDR2 is QGS. V trimming: 5 bases; J trimming: 0 bases; junction bases outside the gene matches: 33. The CDR3 is 24 amino acids. The CDR3 is CALGTYVPTPWAIRRPCYTDKLIF. The CDR3 nucleotides are TGTGCTCTTGGGACCTACGTTCCTACTCCCTGGGCGATAAGGCGGCCGTGTTACACCGATAAACTCATCTTT.

As for this clone: A read error likely explains this, since a far larger clone differs by one base. The rearrangement uses TRDV2 and TRDJ1, with D possibly being TRDD3 (6 bases). The germline V gene has CDR1 GEAIGNYY and CDR2 EKD. The CDR3 runs to 12 residues. The V end was cut by 8 bases, the J end by 0 bases, with 9 bases between. The CDR3 spells CAYGGYTDKLIF. CDR3 bases: TGTGCCTATGGGGGGTACACCGATAAACTCATCTTT.

This clone is hyperexpanded within its sample. This rearrangement joins TRDV2 to TRDJ3; D is unresolved. Per the germline V gene, CDR1 is GEAIGNYY and CDR2 is EKD. Trimming pared 0 bases from V and 4 bases from J, leaving 0 bases between. The CDR3 consists of 13 residues. The DNA for the CDR3 is TGTGCCTGTGACACCTGGGACACCCGACAGATGTTTTTC. Its protein is CACDTWDTRQMFF.

This clone was seen a handful of times. The likely explanation is a read error, given a far larger clone one base away. Other DNA sequences in this sample translate to the same CDR3. This chain links TRDV3 with TRDJ1, with 9 nucleotides matching TRDD3. V was pared by 3 bases and J by 0 bases, with 20 bases of the junction left unmatched. The CDR3 sequence is 19 residues long. Germline values: CDR1 TVYSNPD, CDR2 GDNSRS (reference sequence). This CDR3 reads CALLPGGYYTPPYTDKLIF. DNA for the CDR3: TGTGCCTTGCTACCCGGGGGATACTATACCCCTCCTTACACCGATAAACTCATCTTT.

A word on this clone: With a far larger clone one base away, a read error is the likely cause. Other DNA sequences from this sample encode an identical CDR3 as well. The chain combines TRDV1 with TRDJ1, with 7 bases identical to TRDD3. There are 18 residues in the CDR3. Germline assignment: CDR1 TSWWSYY and CDR2 QGS. The CDR3: CALGESLSGGFHLSKLIF. In DNA, the CDR3 is TGTGCGCTTGGGGAATCGCTGTCCGGGGGATTCCATTTGTCTAAACTCATCTTT.

Note on this clone: At one boundary the junction diverges from the germline segment, which might be a read error. This chain links TRDV1 with TRDJ3; 11 bases line up with TRDD3. CDR1 TSWWSYY and CDR2 QGS come from the germline V gene. The CDR3 extends over 21 amino acids. The CDR3, as DNA: TGTGCTCTTGGGGAAGGGATGGGGGATACGAGGTGGTCCTGGGACACCCGACAGATGATTTTC. This gives the protein CALGEGMGDTRWSWDTRQMIF.

This clone counts as large. Distinct nucleotide sequences in the sample also encode this CDR3. The chain recombines TRDV1 with TRDJ1, with 8 positions matching TRDD3. CDR3 length: 24 amino acids. Germline assignment: CDR1 TSWWSYY and CDR2 QGS. J was trimmed by 5 bases and V by 2 bases; bases with no gene match: 34. In nucleotides, the CDR3 is TGTGCTCTTGGGGAAATCGAAAAGAACTTCCTGGTACTGGGGGTTCGGGCTGAGGAAGATAAACTCATCTTT. This sequence encodes CALGEIEKNFLVLGVRAEEDKLIF.

Note on this clone: A far larger clone is a single base away, which makes a read error likely. V is TRDV1 and J is TRDJ1; 7 nucleotides line up with TRDD2. The CDR3 runs 17 residues. Germline loops: CDR1 TSWWSYY, CDR2 QGS. Trimming at V came to 4 bases and at J to 0 bases, leaving 11 bases not matched to a gene. CDR3 loop: CALGVSYRLNYTDKLIF. As DNA, the CDR3 is TGTGCTCTTGGGGTTTCCTACCGCCTAAACTACACCGATAAACTCATCTTT.

Regarding this clone: TCRdb pairs this DNA with a much larger clone's protein that differs at residue 3, likely a read error; the protein shown was translated from the DNA. The rearrangement links TRDV2 to TRDJ1; 13 nucleotides agree with TRDD3. This CDR3 has 15 residues. Germline CDR1 and CDR2: GEAIGNYY and EKD. The CDR3 DNA is TGTGCCCGTGACTGGGGGATACGAAAAACCGATAAACTCATCTTT. This codes for CARDWGIRKTDKLIF.

With respect to this clone: A far larger clone lies a single base away; this is likely a read error. The chain employs TRDV1 and TRDJ1, with 7 bases lining up with TRDD2. Germline V gives CDR1 TSWWSYY, CDR2 QGS. The junction had 33 bases not matched to a gene; V was cut back by 5 bases and J by 0 bases. The CDR3 spans 24 residues. The DNA of the CDR3 is TGTGCTCTTGGGACCTACGTTCCTACTCCCGGGGCGATAAGGCGGCCGTTTTACACCGATAAACTCATCTTT. Translated: CALGTYVPTPGAIRRPFYTDKLIF.

The sample holds a few counts of this clone. This is likely an artifact of a read error, given a far larger clone one base away. The sample contains more than one DNA sequence encoding this CDR3. This chain connects TRDV1 to TRDJ2, with D perhaps matching TRDD3 (5 bases). Germline CDR1 and CDR2: TSWWSYY and QGS. This CDR3 has 19 amino acids. The CDR3 region is CALGARDAYFTRLTAQLFF. Here the CDR3 DNA reads TGTGCTCTGGGGGCCCGGGACGCGTACTTTACACGCTTGACAGCACAACTCTTCTTT.

Comments on this clone: A far larger clone is a single base away, which makes a read error likely. This CDR3 is also generated by other DNA sequences in the sample. The chain uses TRDV1 and TRDJ1; TRDD3 agrees at 8 bases. The germline V gene encodes CDR1 TSWWSYY and CDR2 QGS. The CDR3 spans 24 residues. The chain's CDR3 is CALGEIEKNFLVLGVRAEEDKLIF. CDR3 coding DNA: TGTGCTCTTGGGGAAATCGAAAAGAACTTCCTGGTACTGGGGGTTCGGGCTGAGGAAGATAAACTCATCTTC.

By sample fraction, this clone is medium-sized. Only one base separates this from a far larger clonotype, so it likely reflects a read error. The V gene is TRAV38-2/DV8, the J gene TRDJ1; no definite D call. CDR3 length: 22 amino acids. V was pared by 9 bases and J by 1 base, with 40 bases between. In germline, CDR1 is TSESDYY, CDR2 QEAYKQQN. CDR3 DNA sequence: TGTGCTTTCATGAACACAGCCCCGCTTTTATTCCCGCGAGGAGATAGCACCGATAAACTCATCTTT. Its translation is CAFMNTAPLLFPRGDSTDKLIF.

By sample share, this clone is medium-sized. The V gene is TRDV2, the J gene TRDJ3, with TRDD3 matching 8 bases. The CDR3 covers 19 residues. In germline, CDR1 is GEAIGNYY, CDR2 EKD. Unmatched junction bases numbered 6, after V lost 0 bases and J lost 0 bases. For the CDR3, the DNA is TGTGCCTGTGACACCATCAAAGGGGGATACTCCTGGGACACCCGACAGATGTTTTTC. Protein sequence: CACDTIKGGYSWDTRQMFF.

J is TRDJ1 and V is TRDV1, with D unresolved. Trimming took 2 bases from V and 0 from J, leaving 13 bases between them. This CDR3 comprises 16 residues. Germline CDR1 reads TSWWSYY; CDR2 reads QGS. The CDR3: CALGEALYRYTDKLIF. As DNA, the CDR3 is TGTGCTCTTGGGGAAGCCTTATACCGGTACACCGATAAACTCATCTTT.

By proportion, this clone is large (0.1 to 1%). The rearrangement links TRDV2 to TRDJ1, with D tentatively TRDD3 (5 bases). Germline CDR1 reads GEAIGNYY; CDR2 reads EKD. Trimming shortened V by 5 bases and J by 0 bases, and 6 bases separated the two germline ends. The CDR3 length is 12 residues. CDR3 sequence reads: CACGGYTDKLIF. The CDR3 bases are TGTGCCTGTGGGGGGTACACCGATAAACTCATCTTT.

The count of this clone is one. This chain links TRDV1 with TRDJ1, with TRDD3 matching over 13 bases. Germline CDR1 TSWWSYY, CDR2 QGS. This CDR3 has 24 residues. With V trimmed by 4 bases and J by 5 bases, 31 bases remained unmatched. The CDR3 sequence: CALGVHFRINLEGPRLGDTDKLIF. The CDR3 coding sequence is TGTGCTCTTGGGGTACACTTCCGTATAAACTTGGAAGGCCCTAGACTGGGGGATACGGATAAACTCATCTTT.

In this sample, this clone turned up a few times. A far bigger clonotype differs at one base, so this is likely a read error. Within the sample, other DNA sequences also encode this same CDR3. The chain uses TRDV2 and TRDJ2; 7 nucleotides agree with TRDD3. J gave up 5 bases and V 0 bases, and 11 bases lay outside the gene matches. In germline, CDR1 is GEAIGNYY, CDR2 EKD. The CDR3 consists of 17 residues. The CDR3 DNA is TGTGCCTGTGACACCGTGTCTTCTTACTGGGGTACAGCACAACTCTTCTTT. This translates into CACDTVSSYWGTAQLFF.

The chain couples TRDV1 to TRDJ1, with 10 positions matching TRDD3. The CDR3 extends over 23 amino acids. V dropped 1 base and J dropped 3; count of bases not matched to a gene: 26. Looked up from germline, CDR1 is TSWWSYY and CDR2 is QGS. In DNA, the CDR3 is TGTGCTCTTGGGGAACGGTCTTCATCCGCGAACGTACTGGGGGATCTAAACCCCGATAAACTCATCTTT. Its protein product is CALGERSSSANVLGDLNPDKLIF.

Regarding this clone: A read error is likely here: a far larger clone is one base away. Within the sample, other DNA sequences also encode this same CDR3. This chain links TRDV3 with TRDJ1; 11 bases align to TRDD3. This CDR3 region has 19 residues. V shed 3 bases, J shed 0 bases, and the junction held 18 bases outside the gene matches. The germline V gene encodes CDR1 TVYSNPD and CDR2 GDNSRS (reference sequence). The CDR3: CALLPGGYYTPPYTDKLIF. CDR3 DNA: TGTGCCTTGCTACCTGGGGGATACTATACACCTCCTTACACCGATAAACTCATCTTT.